The present T cell receptor (beta chain) was sequenced within a study of lymphopenia after photon versus proton radiotherapy. Whole-study findings and limits: Proton therapy kept repertoires fairly stable, unlike photons, which gained effector/memory cells. A bigger post-nadir fall in TCR diversity correlated inversely with survival time in deceased patients. Only patients who died were analyzed for survival; proton advantage is unproven. Post-nadir diversity loss with photons came from oligoclonal expansion, particularly CD8+ Temra cells.

The CDR3 runs 16 residues. Per the germline V gene, CDR1 is SGHRS and CDR2 is YFSETQ. Trimming took 4 bases from V and 4 from J; bases not matched to a gene: 10. In regard to this clone: The antigen is unknown.

Profiled with immunoSEQ multiplex PCR; TCRdb holds only in-frame clones, not every one. The sample has around 20,000 clones; approximately 90% are singletons. Sequenced material: peripheral blood, taken from a patient treated with photon-based radiotherapy. The V gene is TRBV5-1, the J gene TRBJ2-1; 8 bases line up with TRBD1. This receptor was taken from a man aged 55 to 70 with pancreatic cancer. The CDR3 here is CASSAVGTGTYNEQFF. DNA for the CDR3: TGCGCCAGCAGCGCCGTGGGGACAGGAACTTACAATGAGCAGTTCTTC.